A selection of T cell receptor beta chains follows, all from one sample in a study of shared clonotypes between healthy human individuals. Clones were sequenced by immunoSEQ multiplex PCR, and TCRdb holds only the in-frame ones, with some missing. The sample consists of hundreds of thousands of clones, approximately 97% of them appearing once. Specimen: naive CD4+ T cells sorted from blood. The source is a woman aged 25 to 39 in good health. Each CDR3 is given with its conserved first and last residue. The D gene is left open where the match is weak. Clone size, where shown, is once, few, many, or a class for clones that have expanded.

v_call	d_call	clone_size	j_call	cdr3_nt	cdr3_aa
TRBV7-8	-	once	TRBJ1-4	TGTGCCAGCAGCTTAGCGGAAGGACAAATTGAAAAACTGTTTTTT	CASSLAEGQIEKLFF
TRBV18	-	-	TRBJ2-7	TGTGCCAGCTCACCTCGGGGGTCGGGCGAGCAGTACTTC	CASSPRGSGEQYF
TRBV5-1	-	-	TRBJ1-2	TGCGCCAGCAGCTTGCAAGAGAACTATGGCTACACCTTC	CASSLQENYGYTF
TRBV11-2	-	once	TRBJ2-7	TGTGCCAGCAGCCGGGACCGATCCTACGAGCAGTACTTC	CASSRDRSYEQYF
TRBV7-2	-	-	TRBJ1-4	TGTGCCAGCAGCCGCTACACCGAAACCAATGAAAAACTGTTTTTT	CASSRYTETNEKLFF
TRBV9	-	once	TRBJ1-2	TGTGCCAGCAGCCCCCACGCTATAGACTATGGCTACACCTTC	CASSPHAIDYGYTF
TRBV5-1	-	-	TRBJ1-3	TGCGCCAGCAGCTTGGTAGCAGGGGCCTCTGGAAACACCATATATTTT	CASSLVAGASGNTIYF
TRBV6-5	TRBD2	-	TRBJ2-7	TGTGCCAGCAGTTCCCCATCGACTAGCGGGAGCTACGAGCAGTACTTC	CASSSPSTSGSYEQYF
TRBV28	TRBD2	-	TRBJ2-3	TGTGCCAGCAGCTGGACTAGCCCTACGGGGGATACGCAGTATTTT	CASSWTSPTGDTQYF
TRBV6-5	TRBD2	-	TRBJ2-1	TGTGCCAGCAGTTCAGCGGGAGTATCCAACAATGAGCAGTTCTTC	CASSSAGVSNNEQFF
TRBV4-2	-	-	TRBJ1-1	TGTGCCAGCAGCCAGAGTTCATGGTACACTGAAGCTTTCTTT	CASSQSSWYTEAFF
TRBV5-1	-	-	TRBJ2-7	TGCGCCAGCAGCCGAGGACACTCCACCCGACTACGTAAGCAGTACTTC	CASSRGHSTRLRKQYF
TRBV5-1	-	-	TRBJ1-2	TGCGCCAGCAGCTTGTCAGGGCCCCAAGGCTACACCTTC	CASSLSGPQGYTF
TRBV18	TRBD2	-	TRBJ2-3	TGTGCCAGCTCCCCACTAGCGGGAGGCATGGCAGATACGCAGTATTTT	CASSPLAGGMADTQYF
TRBV5-1	TRBD1	-	TRBJ1-1	TGCGCCAGCAGCGCGGGGACAGGTGTTGAAGCTTTCTTT	CASSAGTGVEAFF
TRBV28	TRBD1	-	TRBJ2-7	TGTGCCAGCAGTGCCTCGGGACAGGGGGCCTACGAGCAGTACTTC	CASSASGQGAYEQYF
TRBV5-1	-	-	TRBJ2-5	TGCGCCAGCAGCTGGGGGGCTTCTAGCTTTAAAGAGACCCAGTACTTC	CASSWGASSFKETQYF
TRBV10-2	-	-	TRBJ1-4	TGCGCCAGCAGTGAATTTGGCGGCTCGTTCGGAGGTGAAAAACTGTTTTTT	CASSEFGGSFGGEKLFF
TRBV4-1	TRBD1	-	TRBJ1-4	TGCGCCAGCAGCCATGTCGGACAGGGAAAAGAAAAACTGTTTTTT	CASSHVGQGKEKLFF
TRBV28	TRBD2	-	TRBJ2-5	TGTGCCAGCAGTTTCCGACTAGCGGGAGTTGAGACCCAGTACTTC	CASSFRLAGVETQYF
TRBV9	-	-	TRBJ2-6	TGTGCCAGCAGCGTAATGGACAGCCAATCTGGGGCCAACGTCCTGACTTTC	CASSVMDSQSGANVLTF
TRBV18	-	-	TRBJ1-2	TGTGCCAGCTCACCACCGACCCGAACGGGTTATCGTGGTGGCTACACCTTC	CASSPPTRTGYRGGYTF
TRBV10-3	TRBD1	-	TRBJ2-2	TGTGCCATCAGTGAGGGGACAGGGGTGGCCGGGGAGCTGTTTTTT	CAISEGTGVAGELFF
TRBV6-5	TRBD1	-	TRBJ1-1	TGTGCCAGCAGCTCGAACAGGGGTTGGACTGAAGCTTTCTTT	CASSSNRGWTEAFF
TRBV19	TRBD1	-	TRBJ2-7	TGTGCCAGTAGTACCTCCGGGACAGGATTGTCCTACGAGCAGTACTTC	CASSTSGTGLSYEQYF
TRBV28	-	-	TRBJ2-6	TGTGCCAGCAGTCCCCGTGGGGTTAGCTCTGGGGCCAACGTCCTGACTTTC	CASSPRGVSSGANVLTF
TRBV6-6	TRBD2	-	TRBJ2-1	TGTGCCAGCAATAAAGCGGGGAGGGGCGCTAATGAGCAGTTCTTC	CASNKAGRGANEQFF
TRBV10-1	-	-	TRBJ1-5	TGCGCCAGCAGTGAGGGTGGAAATCAGCCCCAGCATTTT	CASSEGGNQPQHF
TRBV6-5	-	once	TRBJ1-1	TGTGCCAGCAGCCTCGGTGGGGGCGGGAGGAGTGAAGCTTTCTTT	CASSLGGGGRSEAFF
TRBV29-1	-	-	TRBJ1-5	TGCAGCGTTGCCGCGGGGAATCAGCCCCAGCATTTT	CSVAAGNQPQHF
TRBV28	TRBD1	-	TRBJ2-7	TGTGCCAGCACCGGGACAGTCTACGAGCAGTACTTC	CASTGTVYEQYF
TRBV6-5	TRBD1	-	TRBJ1-1	TGTGCCAGCAGTTACCTTACGGGACAGTTGAACACTGAAGCTTTCTTT	CASSYLTGQLNTEAFF
TRBV4-1	-	-	TRBJ1-2	TGCGCCAGCAGCCAAGATTGGGCGGGCAACAAGGGTGGCTACACCTTC	CASSQDWAGNKGGYTF
TRBV19	-	-	TRBJ2-3	TGTGCCAGTAGTACCTGGGGAGCTCACGACAGGAGCACTAGCACAGATACGCAGTATTTT	CASSTWGAHDRSTSTDTQYF
TRBV6-6	-	-	TRBJ2-2	TGTGCCAGCAGTTTGGCGGGTGGTGCCGGGGAGCTGTTTTTT	CASSLAGGAGELFF
TRBV9	-	once	TRBJ2-1	TGTGCCAGCAGCGTAGCTCAGCGTGGATCTCAGGGCGGCAATGAGCAGTTCTTC	CASSVAQRGSQGGNEQFF
TRBV29-1	-	once	TRBJ2-5	TGCAGCTTCGTCGAGAGGAAAGAGACCCAGTACTTC	CSFVERKETQYF
TRBV7-9	TRBD1	-	TRBJ2-3	TGTGCCAGCAGCTTAGCGATGGGACAGGGAACAGATACGCAGTATTTT	CASSLAMGQGTDTQYF
TRBV6-6	-	-	TRBJ2-7	TGTGCCAGCAGTCCCCCCGGGAGCTACGTAGGGCAGTACTTC	CASSPPGSYVGQYF
TRBV28	TRBD1	-	TRBJ2-7	TGTGCCAGCAGCTCCGACAGGGGGTTCTACGAGCAGTACTTC	CASSSDRGFYEQYF